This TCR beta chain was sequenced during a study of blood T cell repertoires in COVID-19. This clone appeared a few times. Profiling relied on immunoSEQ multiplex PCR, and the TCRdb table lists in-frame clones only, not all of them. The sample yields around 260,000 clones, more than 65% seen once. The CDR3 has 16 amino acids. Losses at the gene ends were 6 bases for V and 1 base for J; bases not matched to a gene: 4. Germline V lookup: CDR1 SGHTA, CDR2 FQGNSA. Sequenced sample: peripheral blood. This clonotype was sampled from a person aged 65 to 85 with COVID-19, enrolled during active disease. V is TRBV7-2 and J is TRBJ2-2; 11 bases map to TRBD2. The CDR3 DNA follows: TGTGCCAGCAGAAAGACTAGCGGGATGAACACCGGGGAGCTGTTTTTT. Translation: CASRKTSGMNTGELFF.